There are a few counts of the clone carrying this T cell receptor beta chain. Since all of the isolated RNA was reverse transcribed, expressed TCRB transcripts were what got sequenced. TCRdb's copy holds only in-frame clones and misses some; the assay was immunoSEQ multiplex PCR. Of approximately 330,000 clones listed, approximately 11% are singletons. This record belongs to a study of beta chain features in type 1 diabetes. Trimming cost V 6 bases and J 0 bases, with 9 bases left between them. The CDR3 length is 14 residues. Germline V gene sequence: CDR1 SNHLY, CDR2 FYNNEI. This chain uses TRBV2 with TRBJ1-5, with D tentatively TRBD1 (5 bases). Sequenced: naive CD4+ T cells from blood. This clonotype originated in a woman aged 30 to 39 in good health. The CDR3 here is CASRDTSSNQPQHF. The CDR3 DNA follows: TGTGCCAGCAGGGACACAAGTAGCAATCAGCCCCAGCATTTT. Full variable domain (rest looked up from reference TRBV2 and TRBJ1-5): EPEVTQTPSHQVTQMGQEVILRCVPISNHLYFYWYRQILGQKVEFLVSFYNNEISEKSEIFDDQFSVERPDGSNFTLKIRSTKLEDSAMYFCASRDTSSNQPQHFGDGTRLSIL.